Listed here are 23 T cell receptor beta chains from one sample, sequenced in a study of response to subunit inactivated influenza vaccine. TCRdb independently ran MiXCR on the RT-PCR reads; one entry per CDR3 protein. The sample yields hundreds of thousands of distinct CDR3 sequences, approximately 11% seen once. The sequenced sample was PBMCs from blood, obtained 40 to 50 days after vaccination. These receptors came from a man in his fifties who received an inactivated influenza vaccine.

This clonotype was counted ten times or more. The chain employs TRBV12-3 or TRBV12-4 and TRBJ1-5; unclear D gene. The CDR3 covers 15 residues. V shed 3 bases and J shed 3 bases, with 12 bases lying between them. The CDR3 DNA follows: TGTGCCAGCAGTTTTGAACTATCCCCCAATCAGCCCCAGCATTTT. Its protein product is CASSFELSPNQPQHF.

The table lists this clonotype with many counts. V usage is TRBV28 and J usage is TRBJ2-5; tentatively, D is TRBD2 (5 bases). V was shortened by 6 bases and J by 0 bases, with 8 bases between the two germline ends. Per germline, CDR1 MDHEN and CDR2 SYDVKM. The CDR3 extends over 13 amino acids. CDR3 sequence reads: CASRLVYQETQYF. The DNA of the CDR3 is TGTGCCAGCAGACTAGTTTACCAAGAGACCCAGTACTTC.

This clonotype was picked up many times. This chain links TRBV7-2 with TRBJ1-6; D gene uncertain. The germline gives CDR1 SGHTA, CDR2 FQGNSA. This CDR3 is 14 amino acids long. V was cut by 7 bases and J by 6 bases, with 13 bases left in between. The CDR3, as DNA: TGTGCCAGCACCCTCTCGGCAGTTAATTCACCCCTCCACTTT. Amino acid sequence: CASTLSAVNSPLHF.

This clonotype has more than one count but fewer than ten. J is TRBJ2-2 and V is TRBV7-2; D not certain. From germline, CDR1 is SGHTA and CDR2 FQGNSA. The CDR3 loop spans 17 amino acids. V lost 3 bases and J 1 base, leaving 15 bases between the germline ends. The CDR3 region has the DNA TGTGCCAGCAGCTTCTCGGTGGATAGCTTGAACACCGGGGAGCTGTTTTTT. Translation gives CASSFSVDSLNTGELFF.

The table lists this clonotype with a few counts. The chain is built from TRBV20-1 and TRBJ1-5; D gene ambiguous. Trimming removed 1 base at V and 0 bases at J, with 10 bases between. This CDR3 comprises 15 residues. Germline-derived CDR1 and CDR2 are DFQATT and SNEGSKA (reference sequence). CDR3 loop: CSARVGEYSNQPQHF. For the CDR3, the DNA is TGCAGTGCTAGAGTCGGGGAATATAGCAATCAGCCCCAGCATTTT.

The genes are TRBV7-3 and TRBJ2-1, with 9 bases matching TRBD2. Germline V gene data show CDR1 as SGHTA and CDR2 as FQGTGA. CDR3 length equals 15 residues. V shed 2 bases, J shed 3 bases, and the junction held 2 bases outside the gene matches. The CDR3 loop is CASSLQLAGYNEQFF. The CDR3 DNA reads TGTGCCAGCAGCTTACAACTAGCGGGCTACAATGAGCAGTTCTTC.

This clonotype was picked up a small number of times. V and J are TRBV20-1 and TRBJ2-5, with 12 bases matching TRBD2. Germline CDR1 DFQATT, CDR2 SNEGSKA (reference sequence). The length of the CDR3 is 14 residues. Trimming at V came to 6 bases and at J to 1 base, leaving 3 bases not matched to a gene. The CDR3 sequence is CSAKGLAGQETQYF. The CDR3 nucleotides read TGCAGTGCGAAGGGACTAGCGGGCCAAGAGACCCAGTACTTC.

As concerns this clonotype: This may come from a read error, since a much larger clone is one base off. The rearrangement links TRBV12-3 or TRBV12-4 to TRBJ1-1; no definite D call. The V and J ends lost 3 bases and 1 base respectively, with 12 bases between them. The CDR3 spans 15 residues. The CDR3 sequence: CASSFTQVTNTEAFF. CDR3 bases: TGTGCCAGCAGTTTTACCCAGGTCACGAACACTGAAGCTTTCTTT.

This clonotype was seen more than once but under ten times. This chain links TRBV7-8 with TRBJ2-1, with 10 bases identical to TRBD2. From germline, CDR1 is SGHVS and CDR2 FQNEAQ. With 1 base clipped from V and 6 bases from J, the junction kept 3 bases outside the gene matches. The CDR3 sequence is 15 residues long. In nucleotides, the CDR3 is TGTGCCAGCAGCTTAGTCAGCGGGAGGGGCAATGAGCAGTTCTTC. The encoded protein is CASSLVSGRGNEQFF.

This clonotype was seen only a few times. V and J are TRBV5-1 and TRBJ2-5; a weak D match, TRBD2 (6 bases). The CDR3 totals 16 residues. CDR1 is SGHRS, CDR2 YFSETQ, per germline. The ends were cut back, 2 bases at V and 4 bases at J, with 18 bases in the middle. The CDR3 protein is CASSFNRDSGGETQYF. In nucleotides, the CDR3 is TGCGCCAGCAGCTTCAACCGGGACTCTGGAGGAGAGACCCAGTACTTC.

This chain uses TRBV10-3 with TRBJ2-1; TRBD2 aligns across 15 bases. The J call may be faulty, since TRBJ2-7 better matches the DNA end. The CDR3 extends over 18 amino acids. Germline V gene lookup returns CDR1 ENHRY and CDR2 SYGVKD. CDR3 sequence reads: CAISEPGLAGGLYNEQYF. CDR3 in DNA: TGTGCCATCAGTGAGCCCGGACTAGCGGGGGGGCTGTACAATGAGCAGTACTTC.

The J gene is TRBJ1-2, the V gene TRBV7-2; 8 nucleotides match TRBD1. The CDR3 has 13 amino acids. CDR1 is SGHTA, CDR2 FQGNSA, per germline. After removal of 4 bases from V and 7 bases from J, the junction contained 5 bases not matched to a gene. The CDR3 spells CASSSDRVSGYTF. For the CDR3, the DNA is TGTGCCAGCAGCTCGGACAGGGTGTCTGGCTACACCTTC. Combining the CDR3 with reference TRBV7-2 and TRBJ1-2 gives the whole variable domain GAGVSQSPSNKVTEKGKDVELRCDPISGHTALYWYRQSLGQGLEFLIYFQGNSAPDKSGLPSDRFSAERTGGSVSTLTIQRTQQEDSAVYLCASSSDRVSGYTFGSGTRLTVV.

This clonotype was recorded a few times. The CDR3 DNA follows: TGTGCCAGCAGCTACCGGACAGCATACAATGAGCAGTTCTTC. Protein product: CASSYRTAYNEQFF. V usage is TRBV3-1 and J usage is TRBJ2-1, with D perhaps TRBD1 (6 bases). The CDR3 extends over 14 amino acids. Germline V lookup: CDR1 LGHDT, CDR2 YNNKEL (reference sequence). V dropped 5 bases and J dropped 4 bases, with 12 bases sitting between them.

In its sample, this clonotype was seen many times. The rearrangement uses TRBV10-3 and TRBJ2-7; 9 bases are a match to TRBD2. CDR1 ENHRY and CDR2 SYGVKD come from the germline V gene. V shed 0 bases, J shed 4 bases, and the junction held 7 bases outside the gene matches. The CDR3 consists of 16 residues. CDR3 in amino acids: CAISESGGLAAYEQYF. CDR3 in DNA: TGTGCCATCAGTGAGTCTGGGGGACTAGCTGCGTACGAGCAGTACTTC.

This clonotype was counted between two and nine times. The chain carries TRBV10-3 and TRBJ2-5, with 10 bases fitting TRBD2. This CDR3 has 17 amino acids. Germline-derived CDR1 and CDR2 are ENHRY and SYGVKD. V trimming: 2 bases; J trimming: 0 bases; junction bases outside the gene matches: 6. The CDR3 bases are TGTGCCATCAGTGAGCAGCGGGAGGGACTGTACCAAGAGACCCAGTACTTC. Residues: CAISEQREGLYQETQYF.

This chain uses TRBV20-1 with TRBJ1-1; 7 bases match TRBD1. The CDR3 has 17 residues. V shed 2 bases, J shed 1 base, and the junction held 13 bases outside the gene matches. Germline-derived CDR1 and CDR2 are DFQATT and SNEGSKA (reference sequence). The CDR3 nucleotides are TGCAGTGCTAGATCGCTCGACAGGGAAGGTCGGAACACTGAAGCTTTCTTT. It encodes CSARSLDREGRNTEAFF.

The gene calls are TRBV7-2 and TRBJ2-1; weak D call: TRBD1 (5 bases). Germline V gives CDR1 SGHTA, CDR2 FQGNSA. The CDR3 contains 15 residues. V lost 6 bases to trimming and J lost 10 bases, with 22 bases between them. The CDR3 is CASRVGSLERGEQFF. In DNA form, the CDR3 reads TGTGCCAGCAGGGTAGGGTCCCTGGAAAGGGGAGAGCAGTTCTTC.

The CDR3 DNA follows: TGTGCCAGCAGCATCGGGACAGCCTTTGCCTACGAGCAGTACTTC. Its translation: CASSIGTAFAYEQYF. V is TRBV7-8 and J is TRBJ2-7, with 7 bases aligning to TRBD1. This CDR3 has 15 amino acids. Losses at the gene ends were 5 bases for V and 2 bases for J; bases not matched to a gene: 9. CDR1 is SGHVS, CDR2 FQNEAQ, per germline.

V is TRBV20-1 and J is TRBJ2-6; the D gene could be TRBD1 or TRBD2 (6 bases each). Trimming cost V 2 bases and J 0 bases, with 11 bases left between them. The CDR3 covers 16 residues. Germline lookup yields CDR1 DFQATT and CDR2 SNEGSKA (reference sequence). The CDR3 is CSARKGGSSGANVLTF. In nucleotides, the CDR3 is TGCAGTGCTAGAAAGGGGGGAAGCTCTGGGGCCAACGTCCTGACTTTC.

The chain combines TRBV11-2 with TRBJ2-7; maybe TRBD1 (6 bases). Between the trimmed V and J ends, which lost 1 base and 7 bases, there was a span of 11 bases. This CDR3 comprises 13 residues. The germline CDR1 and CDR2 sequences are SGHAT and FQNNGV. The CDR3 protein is CASSLGGPWEQYF. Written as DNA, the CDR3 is TGTGCCAGCAGCTTAGGGGGGCCGTGGGAGCAGTACTTC.

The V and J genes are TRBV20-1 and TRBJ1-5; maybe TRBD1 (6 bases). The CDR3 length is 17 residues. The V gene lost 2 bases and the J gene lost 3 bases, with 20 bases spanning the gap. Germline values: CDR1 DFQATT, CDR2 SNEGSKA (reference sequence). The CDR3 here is CSARPVHPRGPNQPQHF. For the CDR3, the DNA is TGCAGTGCTAGACCAGTCCATCCTCGGGGGCCCAATCAGCCCCAGCATTTT.

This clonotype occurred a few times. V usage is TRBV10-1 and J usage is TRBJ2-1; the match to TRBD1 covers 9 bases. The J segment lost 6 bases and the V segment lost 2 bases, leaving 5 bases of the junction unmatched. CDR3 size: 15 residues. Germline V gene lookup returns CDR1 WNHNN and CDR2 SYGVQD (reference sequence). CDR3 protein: CASSERTGDPNEQFF. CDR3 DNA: TGCGCCAGCAGTGAGCGGACAGGGGACCCCAATGAGCAGTTCTTC.

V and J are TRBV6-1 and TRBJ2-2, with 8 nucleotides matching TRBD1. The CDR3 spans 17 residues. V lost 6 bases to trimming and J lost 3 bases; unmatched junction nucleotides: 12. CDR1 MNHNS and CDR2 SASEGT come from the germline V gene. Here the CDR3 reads CASRQRGGQGYTGELFF. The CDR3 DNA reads TGTGCCAGCAGGCAACGAGGTGGACAGGGTTACACCGGGGAGCTGTTTTTT.